These 17 T cell receptor beta chains were all obtained from the same sample, sequenced in a study of shared clonotypes between healthy human individuals. Data came from immunoSEQ multiplex PCR; TCRdb stores just in-frame clones and leaves some out. This table has roughly 2.2 million clones, more than 80% appearing once. The specimen was naive CD4+ T cells from PBMCs. Documented subset: CD45RA+ positively selected. The receptors originated from a man aged 18 to 29 in good health. Some clones in this sample may be carry-over from other donors' samples.

V gene TRBV19 combines with J gene TRBJ2-1; 7 bases line up with TRBD2. This CDR3 is built from 14 residues. Germline CDR1 and CDR2: LNHDA and SQIVND (reference sequence). J gave up 9 bases and V 6 bases, and 11 bases lay outside the gene matches. CDR3: CASSIWATGGEQFF. The DNA of the CDR3 is TGTGCCAGTAGCATCTGGGCCACGGGAGGTGAGCAGTTCTTC. The full variable domain, its missing parts supplied by reference TRBV19 and TRBJ2-1, is DGGITQSPKYLFRKEGQNVTLSCEQNLNHDAMYWYRQDPGQGLRLIYYSQIVNDFQKGDIAEGYSVSREKKESFPLTVTSAQKNPTAFYLCASSIWATGGEQFFGPGTRLTVL.

The chain has TRBV11-1 and TRBJ2-7, with TRBD2 as a possible D gene (5 bases). In germline, CDR1 is SGHAT, CDR2 FQDESV (reference sequence). This CDR3 region has 13 residues. The V end lost 5 bases, the J end lost 10 bases, and 18 bases lay between the germline ends. Here the CDR3 DNA reads TGTGCCAGCAGCACTAGGACTCTTTCACGACAGTACTTC. This translates into CASSTRTLSRQYF.

CDR3 DNA sequence: TGTGCCAGCAGTCTAAGGGACAGGGATCGTCAGCCCCAGCATTTT. It translates to CASSLRDRDRQPQHF. This rearrangement joins TRBV28 to TRBJ1-5; 9 nucleotides align to TRBD1. The CDR3 is 15 residues long. Germline V gives CDR1 MDHEN, CDR2 SYDVKM. V was clipped by 5 bases and J by 6 bases; unmatched bases: 8.

V is TRBV27 and J is TRBJ2-3, with D possibly matching TRBD2 (6 bases). The CDR3 has 14 residues. Germline V gene lookup returns CDR1 MNHEY and CDR2 SMNVEV (reference sequence). Trimming left V 1 base short and J 6 bases short, with 11 bases between. The CDR3 spells CASSLFDRGDTQYF. The CDR3 DNA is TGTGCCAGCAGTTTATTTGATCGGGGGGATACGCAGTATTTT.

The V call is TRBV2, the J call TRBJ2-1, with 11 bases lining up with TRBD2. V lost 7 bases to trimming and J lost 8 bases; unmatched junction nucleotides: 10. CDR1 and CDR2 from the germline V gene are SNHLY and FYNNEI. The CDR3 contains 15 residues. The CDR3 spells CASIGSLAGGDEQFF. As DNA, the CDR3 is TGTGCCAGCATAGGGTCGCTAGCGGGGGGCGATGAGCAGTTCTTC.

The chain is built from TRBV5-1 and TRBJ2-1; D call uncertain. The CDR3 spans 14 residues. Trimming removed 1 base at V and 3 bases at J, with 8 bases between. The germline CDR1 and CDR2 sequences are SGHRS and YFSETQ. CDR3 loop: CASSLYSLYNEQFF. CDR3 DNA: TGCGCCAGCAGCTTGTACTCCCTCTACAATGAGCAGTTCTTC.

On this clone: Distinct nucleotide sequences in the sample also encode this CDR3. V and J are TRBV6-1 and TRBJ2-7; no clear D gene. The CDR3 spans 12 residues. The germline V gene has CDR1 MNHNS and CDR2 SASEGT. Trimming stripped 3 bases from V and 0 bases from J, with 3 bases between. The CDR3 region has the DNA TGTGCCAGCAGTGAGTTCTCCTACGAGCAGTACTTC. Amino acids: CASSEFSYEQYF.

This chain uses TRBV7-8 with TRBJ2-1; TRBD1 is a possible D gene (6 bases). V was pared by 4 bases and J by 1 base, with 14 bases between. The CDR3 is 16 residues long. CDR1 and CDR2 (germline): SGHVS, FQNEAQ. This CDR3 reads CASSSGQLTSYNEQFF. CDR3 bases: TGTGCCAGCAGCTCCGGACAGCTAACTTCCTACAATGAGCAGTTCTTC. Filled out from reference TRBV7-8 and TRBJ2-1, the complete variable domain reads GAGVSQSPRYKVAKRGQDVALRCDPISGHVSLFWYQQALGQGPEFLTYFQNEAQLDKSGLPSDRFFAERPEGSVSTLKIQRTQQEDSAVYLCASSSGQLTSYNEQFFGPGTRLTVL.

Worth noting for this clone: At the DNA level, this CDR3 is encoded by other sequences in the same sample as well. The chain carries TRBV10-3 and TRBJ2-7; the D is unclear. Germline-derived CDR1 and CDR2 are ENHRY and SYGVKD. The CDR3 loop spans 12 amino acids. V dropped 0 bases and J dropped 5 bases, with 5 bases sitting between them. The CDR3: CAISESGDEQYF. In DNA, the CDR3 is TGTGCCATCAGTGAGTCCGGCGACGAGCAGTACTTC.

The rearrangement uses TRBV7-2 and TRBJ1-2; perhaps TRBD1 as D (5 bases). This CDR3 is built from 16 residues. V was cut by 1 base and J by 5 bases, with 17 bases left in between. Germline-derived CDR1 and CDR2 are SGHTA and FQGNSA. Written as DNA, the CDR3 is TGTGCCAGCAGCTTAGATCGGGGCAGGGTTTGGTATGGCTACACCTTC. Translation gives CASSLDRGRVWYGYTF.

Note on this clone: Other DNA sequences in the sample encode the same CDR3. V gene TRBV6-1 combines with J gene TRBJ1-5, with 12 bases identical to TRBD1. With 6 bases clipped from V and 6 bases from J, the junction kept 3 bases outside the gene matches. Germline CDR1 reads MNHNS; CDR2 reads SASEGT. This CDR3 has 14 residues. The CDR3 is CASRGQGAGQPQHF. Written as DNA, the CDR3 is TGTGCCAGCAGGGGACAGGGGGCAGGTCAGCCCCAGCATTTT.

This chain uses TRBV27 with TRBJ2-5; 10 positions agree with TRBD2. Germline loops: CDR1 MNHEY, CDR2 SMNVEV (reference sequence). The CDR3 contains 12 residues. The junction had 4 bases not matched to a gene; V was cut back by 8 bases and J by 7 bases. This CDR3 is CASGLAAVTQYF. Written as DNA, the CDR3 is TGTGCCAGCGGACTAGCGGCCGTGACCCAGTACTTC.

The chain uses TRBV5-6 and TRBJ1-2; no clear D gene. Germline V CDR1 and CDR2: SGHDT, YYEEEE. The CDR3 is 12 amino acids. Deletions cut 4 bases from V and 4 bases from J, with 8 bases between. The CDR3 protein is CASSTGLYGYTF. The CDR3 bases are TGTGCCAGCAGCACCGGACTCTATGGCTACACCTTC.

The V gene is TRBV2, the J gene TRBJ2-3; tentatively, D is TRBD1 (6 bases). Germline CDR1 reads SNHLY; CDR2 reads FYNNEI. This CDR3 comprises 18 residues. Trimming removed 6 bases at V and 1 base at J, with 23 bases between. The CDR3 region is CASRGPGTRPLGTDTQYF. CDR3 in DNA: TGTGCCAGCAGAGGTCCCGGGACAAGGCCCTTGGGCACAGATACGCAGTATTTT.

This chain connects TRBV6-1 to TRBJ1-5, with a possible D match to TRBD1 (6 bases). There are 17 residues in the CDR3. Germline lookup yields CDR1 MNHNS and CDR2 SASEGT. Trimming took 1 base from V and 0 from J, leaving 13 bases between them. CDR3 sequence: CASSEGRTAHSNQPQHF. The CDR3 DNA reads TGTGCCAGCAGTGAAGGCCGGACAGCCCATAGCAATCAGCCCCAGCATTTT.

V gene TRBV5-1 combines with J gene TRBJ1-2; TRBD1 matches at 9 bases. The CDR3 covers 16 residues. The trim removed 2 bases at V and 3 bases at J, leaving 8 bases unmatched. The germline CDR1 and CDR2 sequences are SGHRS and YFSETQ. The CDR3 sequence is CASSLETGGRYYGYTF. The DNA of the CDR3 is TGCGCCAGCAGCTTAGAAACAGGGGGCAGGTACTATGGCTACACCTTC.

V usage is TRBV2 and J usage is TRBJ2-7; D might be TRBD1 (5 bases). Germline CDR1 SNHLY, CDR2 FYNNEI. There are 11 residues in the CDR3. V dropped 4 bases and J dropped 5 bases, with 6 bases sitting between them. The CDR3 spells CASSGRDEQYF. CDR3 nucleotides: TGTGCCAGCAGTGGCAGGGACGAGCAGTACTTC.